This passage covers 9 T cell receptor beta chains from one sample sequenced in a study of blood T cell repertoires in COVID-19. The data were produced by immunoSEQ multiplex PCR, yet TCRdb's version contains in-frame clones alone and is incomplete. The sample has about 140,000 clones, 65% to 90% seen once. The sequencing input was peripheral blood. The source is a man aged 50-59 years with acute or convalescent COVID-19.

This clone appeared once. The V and J genes are TRBV4-2 and TRBJ2-7; D gene uncertain. The CDR3 consists of 15 residues. V was trimmed by 6 bases and J by 4 bases, leaving 19 bases between them. CDR1 and CDR2 from the germline V gene are LGHNA and YNFKEQ. Here the CDR3 DNA reads TGTGCCAGCAGACAAACGCTAGGAAGTGTATACGAGCAGTACTTC. Amino acids: CASRQTLGSVYEQYF.

The rearrangement uses TRBV10-3 and TRBJ2-7, with 7 bases matching TRBD1. Germline V gene sequence: CDR1 ENHRY, CDR2 SYGVKD. The CDR3 sequence is 14 residues long. With V trimmed by 4 bases and J by 4 bases, 7 bases remained unmatched. The chain's CDR3 is CAISGAWGQYEQYF. The CDR3 nucleotides read TGTGCCATCAGTGGTGCCTGGGGACAGTACGAGCAGTACTTC.

The chain joins TRBV11-2 to TRBJ2-1; TRBD2 matches at 11 bases. Germline CDR1 SGHAT, CDR2 FQNNGV. CDR3 length: 16 residues. Trimming took 5 bases from V and 3 from J; bases not matched to a gene: 6. The CDR3 nucleotides read TGTGCCAGCAGCACCTTAGCGGGAGGGTACTACAATGAGCAGTTCTTC. Its translation is CASSTLAGGYYNEQFF.

V usage is TRBV19 and J usage is TRBJ1-5; 9 positions agree with TRBD1. The trim removed 5 bases at V and 3 bases at J, leaving 5 bases unmatched. CDR1 and CDR2 from the germline V gene are LNHDA and SQIVND (reference sequence). This CDR3 is 15 amino acids long. CDR3 coding DNA: TGTGCCAGTAGTTCGGACAGGGGACTCAATCAGCCCCAGCATTTT. As protein: CASSSDRGLNQPQHF.

The J gene is TRBJ2-7, the V gene TRBV7-8; 9 bases line up with TRBD1. This CDR3 region has 16 residues. V gave up 4 bases and J gave up 1 base; unmatched junction bases: 8. CDR1 and CDR2 from the germline V gene are SGHVS and FQNEAQ. The CDR3 DNA sequence: TGTGCCAGCAGCTCCTCGACCGGGACAGGGTCCTACGAGCAGTACTTC. As protein: CASSSSTGTGSYEQYF.

The rearrangement uses TRBV30 and TRBJ1-5, with a tentative D call TRBD1 (5 bases). Deletions cut 5 bases from V and 6 bases from J, with 17 bases between. The CDR3 sequence is 14 residues long. CDR1 and CDR2 from the germline V gene are GTSNPN and SVGIG (reference sequence). The CDR3 coding sequence is TGTGCCTGGGAAGAGGCGGGGGGAGGTCAGCCCCAGCATTTT. This encodes CAWEEAGGGQPQHF. Together with reference TRBV30 and TRBJ1-5, the CDR3 gives the full variable domain: SQTIHQWPATLVQPVGSPLSLECTVEGTSNPNLYWYRQAAGRGLQLLFYSVGIGQISSEVPQNLSASRPQDRQFILSSKKLLLSDSGFYLCAWEEAGGGQPQHFGDGTRLSIL.

This chain links TRBV27 with TRBJ1-6; no reliable D call. V was shortened by 4 bases and J by 6 bases, with 7 bases between the two germline ends. The CDR3 is 13 amino acids. Per the germline V gene, CDR1 is MNHEY and CDR2 is SMNVEV (reference sequence). The CDR3 sequence: CASSWRINSPLHF. Written as DNA, the CDR3 is TGTGCCAGCAGTTGGCGGATTAATTCACCCCTCCACTTT.

This chain joins TRBV25-1 and TRBJ2-1, with 8 nucleotides matching TRBD2. V shed 5 bases and J 2 bases; nucleotides not matched to a gene: 2. The germline gives CDR1 MGHDK, CDR2 SYGVNS. This CDR3 region has 14 residues. The CDR3 protein is CASSPGGPYNEQFF. DNA for the CDR3: TGTGCCAGCAGTCCGGGGGGGCCCTACAATGAGCAGTTCTTC.

The rearrangement uses TRBV27 and TRBJ1-6, with D possibly TRBD1 on 5 matching bases. CDR1 and CDR2 (germline): MNHEY, SMNVEV (reference sequence). CDR3 size: 13 residues. Trimming took off 3 bases at V and 8 bases at J, with 8 bases between the two ends. CDR3 region: CASSFREDSPLHF. CDR3 DNA sequence: TGTGCCAGCAGTTTCAGGGAGGATTCACCCCTCCACTTT.